Each of the 20 T cell receptor beta chains below was sequenced from the same sample in a study of beta chain features in type 1 diabetes (dated by TCRdb to between 2018 and 2020). Library generation was performed with the immunoSEQ multiplex PCR assay. All of the isolated RNA was reverse transcribed with the High Capacity cDNA Reverse Transcription Kit, so expressed TCRB transcripts were sequenced. What TCRdb holds here is the immuneACCESS table cut down to in-frame rearrangements. Part of the clones is not present; checked against another copy, under half of the missing clones reflect an unresolved V gene, and the others are unexplained. The sample data list under 400,000 clones, and about 20% of these were observed just once. The top ten constitute around 0.045% of the sample. The sequenced sample was naive CD4+ T cells from blood. Read against the paper, the sample's cell subset or site label means: true naive CD4+ T cells. The receptors originated from a woman between 18 and 30 years old in good health.

The V call is TRBV25-1, the J call TRBJ2-7; TRBD2 is a possible D gene (6 bases). V was pared by 10 bases and J by 0 bases, with 19 bases between. The V gene's germline CDR1 is MGHDK and CDR2 SYGVNS. The CDR3 sequence is 15 residues long. CDR3 amino acids: CATRSGTSSSYEQYF. CDR3 in DNA: TGTGCCACCCGGTCAGGGACTTCAAGCTCCTACGAGCAGTACTTC.

The chain employs TRBV5-4 and TRBJ1-6; D perhaps matches TRBD1 (6 bases). The CDR3 covers 16 residues. The ends were cut back, 3 bases at V and 4 bases at J, with 14 bases in the middle. Germline lookup yields CDR1 SGHNT and CDR2 YYREEE (reference sequence). The CDR3, as DNA: TGTGCCAGCAGCTCGGGGAGTCAGGGGTATAATTCACCCCTCCACTTT. Translating it yields CASSSGSQGYNSPLHF.

This clone was detected a few times. The chain couples TRBV6-5 to TRBJ1-5, with D uncertain. The ends were cut back, 0 bases at V and 0 bases at J, with 6 bases in the middle. The CDR3 spans 15 residues. The germline V gene encodes CDR1 MNHEY and CDR2 SVGAGI. The DNA of the CDR3 is TGTGCCAGCAGTTACTCGAGTAATAGCAATCAGCCCCAGCATTTT. Amino acids: CASSYSSNSNQPQHF.

This clone occurred once. V gene TRBV27 combines with J gene TRBJ1-1; D may be TRBD1 (6 bases). Per germline, CDR1 MNHEY and CDR2 SMNVEV (reference sequence). Trimming stripped 4 bases from V and 1 base from J, with 7 bases between. The CDR3 sequence is 13 residues long. CDR3 sequence reads: CASSWDKNTEAFF. DNA of the CDR3: TGTGCCAGCAGTTGGGACAAGAACACTGAAGCTTTCTTT.

This clone has just a few counts. The CDR3 region has the DNA TGTGCCTGGAGTGTACCGGGGGGCTACACCTTC. As protein: CAWSVPGGYTF. J is TRBJ1-2 and V is TRBV30; D not resolved. This CDR3 is 11 amino acids long. Trimming took off 0 bases at V and 8 bases at J, with 7 bases between the two ends. From germline, CDR1 is GTSNPN and CDR2 SVGIG (reference sequence).

The gene calls are TRBV15 and TRBJ2-7, with TRBD2 as a possible D gene (5 bases). CDR1 is LNHNV, CDR2 YYDKDF, per germline (reference sequence). V gave up 0 bases and J gave up 4 bases, with 13 bases separating them. The CDR3 runs 15 residues. The CDR3: CATSRDPLAGYEQYF. The CDR3 DNA is TGTGCCACCAGCAGAGATCCCCTAGCCGGGTACGAGCAGTACTTC.

In its sample, this clone was seen a few times. This rearrangement joins TRBV10-3 to TRBJ2-1; D is perhaps TRBD2 (7 bases). Germline loops: CDR1 ENHRY, CDR2 SYGVKD. This CDR3 is built from 14 residues. The germline V and J ends were trimmed by 4 bases and 10 bases, with 17 bases remaining between them. DNA for the CDR3: TGTGCCATCAGTGTGGAGGGGGGGCCAGGGGAGCAGTTCTTC. Translation gives CAISVEGGPGEQFF.

This clone was recorded a few times. The chain joins TRBV18 to TRBJ1-1; possibly TRBD1 for D (5 bases). This CDR3 comprises 12 residues. The V and J ends lost 2 bases and 8 bases respectively, with 9 bases between them. The germline V gene encodes CDR1 KGHSH and CDR2 LQKENI. The chain's CDR3 is CASSPGQGEAFF. CDR3 nucleotide sequence: TGTGCCAGCTCACCAGGGCAGGGCGAAGCTTTCTTT.

A few counts support this clone. The chain employs TRBV11-1 and TRBJ2-1, with 9 nucleotides matching TRBD2. This CDR3 has 19 residues. Germline CDR1 SGHAT, CDR2 FQDESV (reference sequence). V trimming: 5 bases; J trimming: 4 bases; junction bases outside the gene matches: 18. The CDR3 protein is CASSPVPGLAGGGYNEQFF. The CDR3 DNA reads TGTGCCAGCAGCCCCGTACCGGGGCTGGCGGGAGGGGGATACAATGAGCAGTTCTTC.

The gene calls are TRBV30 and TRBJ2-1; TRBD2 matches 9 bases. V shed 7 bases, J shed 5 bases, and the junction held 9 bases outside the gene matches. The CDR3 has 14 amino acids. The germline gives CDR1 GTSNPN, CDR2 SVGIG (reference sequence). The DNA for the CDR3 is TGTGCCTCCAAAAGCGGGAGGAGCGACAATGAGCAGTTCTTC. Translation: CASKSGRSDNEQFF.

This clone turned up a few times. V and J are TRBV7-2 and TRBJ2-5, with TRBD2 as a possible D gene (5 bases). This CDR3 contains 16 residues. Germline V lookup: CDR1 SGHTA, CDR2 FQGNSA. The V end was cut by 5 bases, the J end by 2 bases, with 18 bases between. CDR3 sequence reads: CASSIGLRTLQETQYF. For the CDR3, the DNA is TGTGCCAGCAGCATTGGGCTTCGGACTCTTCAAGAGACCCAGTACTTC.

V gene TRBV27 combines with J gene TRBJ1-1, with TRBD1 identical over 11 bases. The trim removed 6 bases at V and 3 bases at J, leaving 3 bases unmatched. The germline gives CDR1 MNHEY, CDR2 SMNVEV (reference sequence). The CDR3 is made up of 14 amino acids. The CDR3 sequence is CASRDRGQDTEAFF. The CDR3, as DNA: TGTGCCAGCAGGGACAGGGGGCAGGACACTGAAGCTTTCTTT.

V and J are TRBV2 and TRBJ2-5; D might be TRBD2 (6 bases). The germline V and J ends were trimmed by 2 bases and 7 bases, with 23 bases remaining between them. CDR3 length: 17 residues. The germline gives CDR1 SNHLY, CDR2 FYNNEI. Here the CDR3 reads CASSEILGGAEGGTQYF. Here the CDR3 DNA reads TGTGCCAGCAGTGAAATTCTAGGTGGAGCGGAGGGAGGGACCCAGTACTTC.

The rearrangement joins TRBV9 to TRBJ1-1; the match to TRBD1 covers 9 bases. There are 15 residues in the CDR3. V lost 0 bases, J lost 6 bases, and 6 bases stayed unmatched. Germline V gene lookup returns CDR1 SGDLS and CDR2 YYNGEE. The CDR3 sequence: CASSVEGQGFSEAFF. CDR3 DNA: TGTGCCAGCAGCGTAGAGGGACAGGGATTCTCTGAAGCTTTCTTT.

This clone was seen a handful of times. The V gene is TRBV27, the J gene TRBJ2-2; TRBD2 matches 11 bases. The CDR3 length is 17 residues. Per the germline V gene, CDR1 is MNHEY and CDR2 is SMNVEV (reference sequence). The V segment lost 5 bases and the J segment 5 bases; nucleotides outside the gene matches: 10. The CDR3 DNA sequence: TGTGCCAGCAGTCCCCTTAGCGGGAGGGTCGGAACCGGGGAGCTGTTTTTT. As protein: CASSPLSGRVGTGELFF.

The genes are TRBV30 and TRBJ2-1, with D tentatively TRBD2 (6 bases). The V end lost 2 bases, the J end lost 15 bases, and 14 bases lay between the germline ends. Germline loops: CDR1 GTSNPN, CDR2 SVGIG (reference sequence). This CDR3 is built from 11 residues. The DNA of the CDR3 is TGTGCCTGGAGTCCGATGGGGGGAAGGTTCTTC. Translation gives CAWSPMGGRFF.

V and J are TRBV7-2 and TRBJ2-1; TRBD2 aligns across 13 bases. The V and J ends lost 6 bases and 2 bases, in that order; junction bases with no gene match: 1. From germline, CDR1 is SGHTA and CDR2 FQGNSA. This CDR3 region has 15 residues. CDR3 loop: CASRGLAGPYNEQFF. CDR3 coding DNA: TGTGCCAGCAGGGGACTAGCGGGGCCCTACAATGAGCAGTTCTTC.

The table lists this clone with a few counts. The chain employs TRBV2 and TRBJ2-7; 10 positions match TRBD1. The CDR3 totals 15 residues. V lost 6 bases, J lost 5 bases, and 10 bases stayed unmatched. Germline-derived CDR1 and CDR2 are SNHLY and FYNNEI. CDR3 sequence reads: CASRLPGTGAHEQYF. The CDR3 bases are TGTGCCAGCAGACTCCCCGGGACAGGGGCTCACGAGCAGTACTTC.

Only a few counts were recorded for this clone. This chain connects TRBV2 to TRBJ1-1; 7 nucleotides agree with TRBD1. CDR3 size: 14 residues. V was clipped by 6 bases and J by 1 base; unmatched bases: 5. In germline, CDR1 is SNHLY, CDR2 FYNNEI. The CDR3: CASRPGQANTEAFF. The DNA for the CDR3 is TGTGCCAGCAGACCCGGACAGGCGAACACTGAAGCTTTCTTT.

This clone was seen a handful of times. The chain's CDR3 is CAWSPGKGEAFF. For the CDR3, the DNA is TGTGCCTGGAGTCCCGGGAAAGGTGAAGCTTTCTTT. The chain carries TRBV30 and TRBJ1-1; D is undetermined. The CDR3 totals 12 residues. Germline V gene data show CDR1 as GTSNPN and CDR2 as SVGIG (reference sequence). V lost 2 bases and J 7 bases, leaving 11 bases between the germline ends.